Here is one TCR beta chain with its context. V was cut by 1 base and J by 0 bases, with 11 bases left in between. The CDR3 covers 16 residues. From germline, CDR1 is SGHNT and CDR2 YYREEE (reference sequence). The data originate from a study of shared T cell receptors in the human thymus. Clones were sequenced by immunoSEQ multiplex PCR, and TCRdb holds only the in-frame ones, with some missing. In the table there are hundreds of thousands of clones, approximately 95% of which are singletons. Sequencing was carried out using thymocytes. The chain couples TRBV5-4 to TRBJ2-1, with D possibly TRBD1 on 5 matching bases. The receptor's source is a human donor. DNA for the CDR3: TGTGCCAGCAGCTTGTATGGGGCTAGCTCCTACAATGAGCAGTTCTTC. Amino acids: CASSLYGASSYNEQFF.